Below, 25 T cell receptor beta chains from the same sample are listed, as sequenced in a study of T cell responses to AZD1222 COVID-19 vaccine. TCRdb keeps only in-frame clones here, not all; method: immunoSEQ multiplex PCR. Here the sample spans some 100,000 clones, 85% to 95% being singletons. Specimen: peripheral blood, collected on day 0 of AZD1222 vaccination. These receptors originate from an adult in good health.

The chain employs TRBV7-5 and TRBJ2-2. TRBV7-5 is deemed a pseudogene. The CDR3 is 17 residues long. CDR3 nucleotides: TGTGCCAGAAGCTTAGAAAAACCAGCACATCGCACCGGGGAGCTGTTTTTT. As protein: CARSLEKPAHRTGELFF.

The J gene is TRBJ1-1, the V gene TRBV12-3 or TRBV12-4; D might be TRBD1 (5 bases). The CDR3 contains 13 residues. Trimming pared 6 bases from V and 1 base from J, leaving 9 bases between. CDR3 sequence reads: CASREQENTEAFF. The CDR3 bases are TGTGCCAGCAGGGAACAGGAGAACACTGAAGCTTTCTTT.

The V and J genes are TRBV28 and TRBJ2-3; D gene ambiguous. Germline CDR1 is MDHEN and CDR2 is SYDVKM. Trimming pared 3 bases from V and 7 bases from J, leaving 8 bases between. The CDR3 is 12 amino acids. CDR3 sequence: CASSLAFYTQYF. CDR3 in DNA: TGTGCCAGCAGTTTGGCTTTTTATACGCAGTATTTT.

V and J are TRBV11-2 and TRBJ2-1; 8 bases are a match to TRBD1. The germline V gene encodes CDR1 SGHAT and CDR2 FQNNGV. The CDR3 spans 16 residues. J gave up 4 bases and V 2 bases, and 7 bases lay outside the gene matches. The CDR3 region is CASSLTGTGLYNEQFF. In DNA, the CDR3 is TGTGCCAGCAGCTTAACCGGGACAGGCCTTTACAATGAGCAGTTCTTC.

J is TRBJ2-7 and V is TRBV11-2; D uncertain. CDR1 is SGHAT and CDR2 is FQNNGV in the germline V gene. CDR3 size: 15 residues. The V end lost 5 bases, the J end lost 2 bases, and 16 bases lay between the germline ends. The CDR3 loop reads CASSPTGGLPYEQYF. CDR3 bases: TGTGCCAGCAGCCCCACGGGCGGTCTCCCCTACGAGCAGTACTTC.

The DNA for the CDR3 is TGTGCCAGTAGTATGAGGGGCGGCTTGGGAAAAAACATTCAGTACTTC. Translating it yields CASSMRGGLGKNIQYF. The chain recombines TRBV19 with TRBJ2-4; either TRBD1 or TRBD2 may fit D (5 bases each). The germline V gene has CDR1 LNHDA and CDR2 SQIVND (reference sequence). V dropped 3 bases and J dropped 4 bases, with 16 bases sitting between them. The CDR3 runs 16 residues.

V and J are TRBV28 and TRBJ1-5; D gene uncertain. The CDR3 is made up of 18 amino acids. Trimming left V 4 bases short and J 1 base short, with 20 bases between. Per the germline V gene, CDR1 is MDHEN and CDR2 is SYDVKM. CDR3 sequence reads: CASSSPRDLSLSNQPQHF. The CDR3 nucleotides are TGTGCCAGCAGTTCCCCCCGGGATCTTTCCCTCAGCAATCAGCCCCAGCATTTT.

The chain couples TRBV4-2 to TRBJ2-7, with D possibly being TRBD2 (7 bases). Deletions cut 4 bases from V and 2 bases from J, with 15 bases between. CDR1 and CDR2 (germline): LGHNA, YNFKEQ. The CDR3 totals 15 residues. The CDR3 DNA follows: TGTGCCAGCAGCCCTCAAGGGGGGGGGACCTACGAGCAGTACTTC. Translation gives CASSPQGGGTYEQYF.

V gene TRBV7-9 combines with J gene TRBJ2-3; D is ambiguous. CDR3 length: 15 residues. The germline CDR1 and CDR2 sequences are SEHNR and FQNEAQ (reference sequence). V was trimmed by 5 bases and J by 3 bases, leaving 15 bases between them. The CDR3 nucleotides are TGTGCCAGCAGCACGGGCCCCATAGGAACAGATACGCAGTATTTT. Amino acids: CASSTGPIGTDTQYF.

The chain uses TRBV18 and TRBJ2-2; D unclear. Per the germline V gene, CDR1 is KGHSH and CDR2 is LQKENI. V lost 1 base, J lost 6 bases, and 3 bases lay in between. The CDR3 sequence is 12 residues long. The CDR3 loop reads CASSPLAGELFF. Here the CDR3 DNA reads TGTGCCAGCTCACCACTAGCCGGGGAGCTGTTTTTT.

This chain uses TRBV7-3 with TRBJ2-3, with D perhaps matching TRBD2 (5 bases). The CDR3 sequence is 14 residues long. Trimming took 5 bases from V and 3 from J, leaving 12 bases between them. Looked up from germline, CDR1 is SGHTA and CDR2 is FQGTGA. Here the CDR3 reads CASSNLAGTDTQYF. Written as DNA, the CDR3 is TGTGCCAGCAGCAACCTAGCCGGGACAGATACGCAGTATTTT.

V and J are TRBV7-6 and TRBJ2-1, with 16 bases aligning to TRBD2. J lost 8 bases, V lost 5 bases, and 9 bases had no gene match. The CDR3 loop spans 17 amino acids. Germline V gives CDR1 SGHVS, CDR2 FNYEAQ. CDR3 amino acids: CASSEGTSGRVMYEQFF. The DNA of the CDR3 is TGTGCCAGCAGCGAGGGGACTAGCGGGAGGGTCATGTATGAGCAGTTCTTC.

The chain uses TRBV29-1 and TRBJ1-2; 7 bases agree with TRBD1. Losses at the gene ends were 6 bases for V and 8 bases for J; bases not matched to a gene: 9. This CDR3 has 12 amino acids. Germline loops: CDR1 SQVTM, CDR2 ANQGSEA. The CDR3 DNA follows: TGCAGCGTATACCGGGACAGCCCAGGCTACACCTTC. This sequence encodes CSVYRDSPGYTF. Based on the CDR3 plus reference TRBV29-1 and TRBJ1-2, the full variable domain is SAVISQKPSRDICQRGTSLTIQCQVDSQVTMMFWYRQQPGQSLTLIATANQGSEATYESGFVIDKFPISRPNLTFSTLTVSNMSPEDSSIYLCSVYRDSPGYTFGSGTRLTVV.

The V call is TRBV5-4, the J call TRBJ1-1; D not certain. V lost 4 bases, J lost 1 base, and 8 bases lay in between. CDR1 and CDR2 (germline): SGHNT, YYREEE (reference sequence). The CDR3 has 13 residues. CDR3 DNA sequence: TGTGCCAGCAGCGTGGACCGGAACACTGAAGCTTTCTTT. This gives the protein CASSVDRNTEAFF.

The chain recombines TRBV28 with TRBJ2-7; TRBD1 matches 8 bases. Germline V gene data show CDR1 as MDHEN and CDR2 as SYDVKM. V dropped 10 bases and J dropped 4; count of bases not matched to a gene: 12. The CDR3 runs 14 residues. In nucleotides, the CDR3 is TGTGCCACCATTGGGACAGGACCCGTGTACGAGCAGTACTTC. Its protein is CATIGTGPVYEQYF. Together with reference TRBV28 and TRBJ2-7, the CDR3 gives the full variable domain: DVKVTQSSRYLVKRTGEKVFLECVQDMDHENMFWYRQDPGLGLRLIYFSYDVKMKEKGDIPEGYSVSREKKERFSLILESASTNQTSMYLCATIGTGPVYEQYFGPGTRLTVT.

With respect to this clone: Other DNA sequences in the sample encode the same CDR3. The CDR3 nucleotides are TGTGCCAGCTCACCGAGGGACACCGGGGAGCTGTTTTTT. This sequence encodes CASSPRDTGELFF. The V call is TRBV18, the J call TRBJ2-2, with D possibly being TRBD2 (5 bases). This CDR3 has 13 residues. Germline CDR1 KGHSH, CDR2 LQKENI. V was clipped by 3 bases and J by 3 bases, with 5 bases between them.

V is TRBV18 and J is TRBJ2-7, with 8 bases aligning to TRBD1. Trimming removed 5 bases from V and 7 bases from J; junction bases left unmatched: 13. This CDR3 region has 15 residues. Germline V gene data show CDR1 as KGHSH and CDR2 as LQKENI. CDR3 DNA: TGTGCCAGCTCAACGACGGGACAGGAGACGGGGGAGCAGTACTTC. This sequence encodes CASSTTGQETGEQYF.

The chain employs TRBV6-5 and TRBJ2-7; the match to TRBD2 covers 9 bases. This CDR3 is 14 amino acids long. With 6 bases clipped from V and 6 bases from J, the junction kept 9 bases outside the gene matches. Germline-derived CDR1 and CDR2 are MNHEY and SVGAGI. The CDR3 region is CASSLGLAGLEQYF. The CDR3 DNA reads TGTGCCAGCAGCCTTGGTCTAGCGGGACTCGAGCAGTACTTC.

This clone was found once. V and J are TRBV15 and TRBJ1-2, with 7 bases that match TRBD1. The CDR3 is made up of 16 amino acids. Germline V gene data show CDR1 as LNHNV and CDR2 as YYDKDF (reference sequence). With V trimmed by 0 bases and J by 2 bases, 6 bases remained unmatched. The CDR3 loop is CATSRDLAGGNYGYTF. The CDR3 DNA is TGTGCCACCAGCAGAGATCTGGCAGGGGGGAACTATGGCTACACCTTC.

This clone was recorded a few times. The chain carries TRBV3-1 (or the pseudogene TRBV3-2) and TRBJ1-2; TRBD1 might be the D (6 bases). CDR3 length: 14 residues. V was shortened by 2 bases and J by 2 bases, with 9 bases between the two germline ends. CDR1 is LGHDT and CDR2 is YNNKEL in the germline V gene (reference sequence). CDR3 region: CASSQPGTNYGYTF. In DNA form, the CDR3 reads TGTGCCAGCAGCCAACCCGGGACAAACTATGGCTACACCTTC.

The V gene is TRBV7-6, the J gene TRBJ1-5, with 7 bases identical to TRBD1. J was trimmed by 9 bases and V by 1 base; bases with no gene match: 9. The CDR3 runs to 15 residues. Germline CDR1 is SGHVS and CDR2 is FNYEAQ. For the CDR3, the DNA is TGTGCCAGCAGCTTAGAGGCAGGGGGGCCATGGCCCCAGCATTTT. Its protein product is CASSLEAGGPWPQHF.

The gene calls are TRBV28 and TRBJ2-5; no reliable D call. The V and J ends lost 5 bases and 7 bases respectively, with 14 bases between them. The CDR3 spans 13 residues. Germline V gene lookup returns CDR1 MDHEN and CDR2 SYDVKM. The CDR3 nucleotides read TGTGCCAGCAGTACAACGTCGTTGGGGACCCAGTACTTC. It translates to CASSTTSLGTQYF.

The chain carries TRBV19 and TRBJ1-1; the D is unclear. Germline CDR1 is LNHDA and CDR2 is SQIVND (reference sequence). The CDR3 contains 13 residues. With 4 bases removed from V and 4 bases from J, the gap between germline ends came to 10 bases. CDR3 amino acids: CASSKTSPTEAFF. The CDR3 DNA follows: TGTGCCAGTAGTAAAACCAGCCCCACTGAAGCTTTCTTT.

The chain recombines TRBV6-5 with TRBJ1-1; 7 bases are a match to TRBD1. Germline V gene sequence: CDR1 MNHEY, CDR2 SVGAGI. J gave up 4 bases and V 0 bases, and 8 bases lay outside the gene matches. The CDR3 has 16 residues. This chain's CDR3 is CASSYSKGARATEAFF. The CDR3 nucleotides are TGTGCCAGCAGTTACTCAAAGGGGGCGCGGGCCACTGAAGCTTTCTTT.

The V and J genes are TRBV7-9 and TRBJ2-2; D gene ambiguous. The CDR3 spans 15 residues. V was cut by 1 base and J by 0 bases, with 6 bases left in between. Germline V gene data show CDR1 as SEHNR and CDR2 as FQNEAQ (reference sequence). CDR3 coding DNA: TGTGCCAGCAGCTTAGTCGCGGCGAACACCGGGGAGCTGTTTTTT. This codes for CASSLVAANTGELFF. The full variable domain, in which reference TRBV7-9 and TRBJ2-2 provide the parts outside the CDR3, is DTGVSQNPRHKITKRGQNVTFRCDPISEHNRLYWYRQTLGQGPEFLTYFQNEAQLEKSRLLSDRFSAERPKGSFSTLEIQRTEQGDSAMYLCASSLVAANTGELFFGEGSRLTVL.